This T cell receptor beta chain was obtained from a study of early T cells in non-severe SARS-CoV-2 infection. Study results and limitations: Private and CD4 specificities were missed by VDJdb matching, skewed to anti-spike CD8.

The V and J ends lost 5 bases and 12 bases respectively, with 12 bases between them. This CDR3 has 11 residues. From germline, CDR1 is SGHTA and CDR2 FQGTGA. In the library, individual cDNA molecules carried attached unique molecular identifiers. TCRdb reprocessed the 5' RACE reads with MiXCR, giving one entry per CDR3 protein. The repertoire holds some 83,000 distinct CDR3 sequences, with less than 11% as singletons. Points on this clonotype: No antigen is known for it.

The TCR sequence derives from an adult who was a healthcare worker with PCR-confirmed SARS-CoV-2 infection or an uninfected control (not recorded which). The chain is built from TRBV7-3 and TRBJ2-3; no clear D. Sequenced material: whole blood, taken at baseline. CDR3 bases: TGTGCCAGCAGCGTGGACGGGCCCCAGTATTTT. It specifies CASSVDGPQYF. Variable domain in full (rest from reference TRBV7-3 and TRBJ2-3): GAGVSQTPSNKVTEKGKYVELRCDPISGHTALYWYRQSLGQGPEFLIYFQGTGAADDSGLPNDRFFAVRPEGSVSTLKIQRTERGDSAVYLCASSVDGPQYFGPGTRLTVL.